This TCR beta chain stems from a study of blood T cell repertoires in COVID-19. Study-wide context: Samples came from the United States, Italy and Spain, spanning acute and convalescent COVID-19. Sources were T cells, B-cell-depleted T cells, or PBMCs; the material itself was cDNA or gDNA.

The CDR3 covers 11 residues. CDR1 is MNHEY, CDR2 SMNVEV, per germline (reference sequence). V was pared by 10 bases and J by 8 bases, with 12 bases between. Under the authors' procedure: Quantification of nucleated cells was approximated via reference gene primer amplification. Profiling relied on immunoSEQ multiplex PCR, and the TCRdb table lists in-frame clones only, not all of them. V, J and clone size were drawn from that table, and D and trimming were deduced from the DNA. The sample includes about 160,000 clones, roughly 90% of them seen just once. The sequencing sample was made of peripheral blood. The chain joins TRBV27 to TRBJ1-5; D remains unclear. This sequence originates from a woman aged 55-75 years with active or convalescent COVID-19. The CDR3 bases are TGTGCCAACTACTGCTGGGAGCCCCAGCATTTT. Residues: CANYCWEPQHF.